The clone carrying this T cell receptor beta chain was observed a single time. Its target is unknown. This specimen comes from a study of a mutant IDH1 vaccine in newly diagnosed glioma. Whole-study context: Eight vaccinations were given in weeks 1, 3, 5, 7, 11, 15, 19 and 23.

Whole-study findings and limits: Overall, approximately 93% of patients had vaccine-induced immune responses.

Time point noted: week 11, during vaccination. Vaccine doses each comprised 300 ug of mutant IDH1 20-mer peptide, with topical imiquimod. Donors' newly diagnosed IDH1-mutant WHO grade 3 or 4 astrocytomas lacked nuclear ATRX. The table came from immunoSEQ multiplex PCR; TCRdb's copy has only in-frame clones and leaves some out. The table has 100,000 to 120,000 clones, about 90% seen once. The CDR3 has 16 residues. Germline V CDR1 and CDR2: LNHDA, SQIVND (reference sequence). The ends were cut back, 3 bases at V and 2 bases at J, with 16 bases in the middle. This clonotype was obtained from a woman between 50 and 59 years old with glioma. This chain connects TRBV19 to TRBJ2-5; the D gene is possibly TRBD2 (6 bases). Sequences were derived from PBMCs, sampled from a glioma patient whose treatment included an IDH1 peptide vaccine. CDR3 amino acids: CASSITASAIQETQYF. The CDR3 DNA reads as TGTGCCAGTAGTATCACGGCTAGCGCGATTCAAGAGACCCAGTACTTC.